The sequence of this T cell receptor (beta chain) was determined in a study of control samples from healthy donors and cancer patients (TCRdb year 2020). In the case of this clone: This clone's antigen is unknown. There are no base qualities to consult, and no much larger clone falls within one base.

Receptor libraries were prepared by the immunoSEQ multiplex PCR assay. As stored in TCRdb, this immuneACCESS dataset retains in-frame rearrangements with V and J assigned. A fraction of the clones does not appear; measured against another copy, unresolved V genes explain less than half of the discrepancy, and the remainder lacks a known reason. A total of roughly 70,000 clones appear in this sample, approximately 87% of them only once. The ten largest clones take up approximately 30% of the sample. The germline V gene specifies SGHTA as CDR1 and FQGNSA as CDR2. A distance of 10 bases separates the germline ends of V and J, which lose 1 base and 6 bases respectively. Including the terminal cysteine and phenylalanine, the CDR3 comprises 14 residues. Only the CDR3 part of the read is kept: 42 bases, read in frame from the first base.

This chain is built from TRBV7-2 and TRBJ2-1; no D gene can be assigned with confidence. This clonotype was obtained from a man aged 50 or older in good health. Sequenced: blood. CDR3 region: CASSLGSFRNEQFF. The bases read TGTGCCAGCAGCTTAGGGAGTTTTCGCAATGAGCAGTTCTTC.